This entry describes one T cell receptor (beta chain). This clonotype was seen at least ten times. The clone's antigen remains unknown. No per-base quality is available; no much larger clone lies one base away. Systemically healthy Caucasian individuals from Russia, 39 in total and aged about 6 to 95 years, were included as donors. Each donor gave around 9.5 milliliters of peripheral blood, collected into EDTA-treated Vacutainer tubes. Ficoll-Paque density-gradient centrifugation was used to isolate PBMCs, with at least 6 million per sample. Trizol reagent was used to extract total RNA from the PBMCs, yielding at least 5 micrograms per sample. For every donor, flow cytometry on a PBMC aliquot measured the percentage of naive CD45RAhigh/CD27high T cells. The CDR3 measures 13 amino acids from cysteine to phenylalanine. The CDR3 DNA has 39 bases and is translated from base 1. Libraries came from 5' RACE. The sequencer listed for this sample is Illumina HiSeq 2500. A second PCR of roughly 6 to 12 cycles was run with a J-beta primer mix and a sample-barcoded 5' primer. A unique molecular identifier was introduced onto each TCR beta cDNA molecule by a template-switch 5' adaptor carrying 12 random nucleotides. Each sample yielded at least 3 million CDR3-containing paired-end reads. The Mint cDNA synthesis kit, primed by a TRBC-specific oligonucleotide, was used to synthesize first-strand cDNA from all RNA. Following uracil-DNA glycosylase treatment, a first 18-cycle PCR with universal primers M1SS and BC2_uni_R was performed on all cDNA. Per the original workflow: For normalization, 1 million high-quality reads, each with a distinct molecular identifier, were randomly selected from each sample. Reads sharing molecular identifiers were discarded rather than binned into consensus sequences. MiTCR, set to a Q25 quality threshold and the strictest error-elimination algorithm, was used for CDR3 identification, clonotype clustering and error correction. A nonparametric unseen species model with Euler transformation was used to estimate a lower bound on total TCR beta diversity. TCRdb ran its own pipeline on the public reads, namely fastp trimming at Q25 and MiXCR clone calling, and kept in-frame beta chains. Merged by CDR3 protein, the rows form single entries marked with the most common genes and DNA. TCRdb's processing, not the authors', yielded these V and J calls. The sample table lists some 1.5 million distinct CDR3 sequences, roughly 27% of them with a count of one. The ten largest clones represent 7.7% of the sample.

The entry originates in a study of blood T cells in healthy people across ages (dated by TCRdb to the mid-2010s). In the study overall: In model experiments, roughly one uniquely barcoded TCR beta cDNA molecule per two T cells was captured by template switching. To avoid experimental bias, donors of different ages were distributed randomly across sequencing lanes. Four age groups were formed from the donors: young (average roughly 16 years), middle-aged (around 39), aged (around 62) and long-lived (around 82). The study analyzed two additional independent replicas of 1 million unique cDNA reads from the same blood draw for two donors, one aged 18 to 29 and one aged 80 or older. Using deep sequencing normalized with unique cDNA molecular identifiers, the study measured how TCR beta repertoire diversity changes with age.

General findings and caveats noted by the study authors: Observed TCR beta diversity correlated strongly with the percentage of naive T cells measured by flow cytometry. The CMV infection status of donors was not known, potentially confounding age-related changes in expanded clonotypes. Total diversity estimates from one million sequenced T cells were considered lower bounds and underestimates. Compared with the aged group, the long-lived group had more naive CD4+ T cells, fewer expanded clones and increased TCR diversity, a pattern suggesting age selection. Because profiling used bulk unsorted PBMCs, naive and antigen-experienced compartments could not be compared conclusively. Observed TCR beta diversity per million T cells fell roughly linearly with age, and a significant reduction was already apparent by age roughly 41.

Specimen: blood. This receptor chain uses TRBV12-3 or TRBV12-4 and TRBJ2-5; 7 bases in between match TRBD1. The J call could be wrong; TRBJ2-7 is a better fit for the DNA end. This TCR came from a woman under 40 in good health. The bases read TGTGCCAGCAGTTCCCTACAGGGGAACGAGCAGTACTTC. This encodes CASSSLQGNEQYF.